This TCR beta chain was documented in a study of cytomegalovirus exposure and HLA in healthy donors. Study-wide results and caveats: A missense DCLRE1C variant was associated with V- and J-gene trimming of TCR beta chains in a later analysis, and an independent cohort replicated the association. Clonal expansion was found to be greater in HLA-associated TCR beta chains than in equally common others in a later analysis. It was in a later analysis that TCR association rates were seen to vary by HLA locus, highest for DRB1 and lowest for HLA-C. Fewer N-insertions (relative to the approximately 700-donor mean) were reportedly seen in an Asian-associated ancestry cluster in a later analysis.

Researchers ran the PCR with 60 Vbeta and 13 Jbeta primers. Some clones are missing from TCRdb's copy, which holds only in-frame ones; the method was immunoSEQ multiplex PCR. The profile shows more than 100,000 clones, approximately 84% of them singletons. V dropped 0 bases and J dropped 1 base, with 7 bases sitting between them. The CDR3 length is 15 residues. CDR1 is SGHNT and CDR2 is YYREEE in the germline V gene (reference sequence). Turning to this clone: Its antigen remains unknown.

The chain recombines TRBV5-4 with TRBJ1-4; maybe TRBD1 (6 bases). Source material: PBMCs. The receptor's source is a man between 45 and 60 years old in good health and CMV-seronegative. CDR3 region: CASSLGGGTNEKLFF. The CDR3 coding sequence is TGTGCCAGCAGCTTGGGAGGGGGAACTAATGAAAAACTGTTTTTT.